Listed here are 22 T cell receptor beta chains from one sample, sequenced in a study. The sorted Tregs were CD4+CD25+CD127-/low cells. TCRdb passed the 5' RACE reads through MiXCR, listing each CDR3 protein once. The sample lists roughly 45,000 distinct CDR3 sequences, 22% occurring once. The sample was Tregs sorted from a lymph node. The receptor source for this set is a female donor with breast cancer.

This clonotype turned up a few times. The chain carries TRBV5-1 and TRBJ2-5; D is perhaps TRBD2 (6 bases). V dropped 6 bases and J dropped 5 bases, with 17 bases sitting between them. In germline, CDR1 is SGHRS, CDR2 YFSETQ. The length of the CDR3 is 14 residues. CDR3 amino acids: CASTNGGRGETQYF. In DNA form, the CDR3 reads TGCGCCAGCACCAACGGGGGTCGGGGCGAGACCCAGTACTTC.

Concerning this clonotype itself: A read error may explain this, as a much larger clone is one base away. The chain links TRBV5-1 to TRBJ2-2, with 9 bases matching TRBD2. Per the germline V gene, CDR1 is SGHRS and CDR2 is YFSETQ. The CDR3 consists of 17 residues. V gave up 0 bases and J gave up 4 bases; unmatched junction bases: 7. CDR3 DNA: TGCGCCAGCAGCTTGGTTGGGACTAGCATCGTCACCGGGGAGCTGTTTTTT. Its translation is CASSLVGTSIVTGELFF.

This clonotype was observed a few times. V and J are TRBV11-2 and TRBJ2-3; a weak D match, TRBD2 (5 bases). Looked up from germline, CDR1 is SGHAT and CDR2 is FQNNGV. Trimming cost V 4 bases and J 2 bases, with 19 bases left between them. CDR3 length equals 17 residues. CDR3 DNA sequence: TGTGCCAGCAGCTCCTTCATGAGCGGAACTTCCACAGATACGCAGTATTTT. It specifies CASSSFMSGTSTDTQYF. The full variable domain, its missing parts supplied by reference TRBV11-2 and TRBJ2-3, is EAGVAQSPRYKIIEKRQSVAFWCNPISGHATLYWYQQILGQGPKLLIQFQNNGVVDDSQLPKDRFSAERLKGVDSTLKIQPAKLEDSAVYLCASSSFMSGTSTDTQYFGPGTRLTVL.

This clonotype was seen a handful of times. The CDR3 spells CASSRDFPQGDEQFF. DNA of the CDR3: TGTGCCAGCAGTCGGGACTTCCCCCAGGGCGATGAGCAGTTCTTC. The chain couples TRBV3-1 to TRBJ2-1, with D perhaps TRBD2 (6 bases). CDR1 LGHDT and CDR2 YNNKEL come from the germline V gene (reference sequence). CDR3 size: 15 residues. Deletions cut 6 bases from V and 8 bases from J, with 20 bases between.

This clonotype appeared a few times. The chain joins TRBV9 to TRBJ2-7; D not certain. Trimming stripped 2 bases from V and 0 bases from J, with 9 bases between. Germline V CDR1 and CDR2: SGDLS, YYNGEE. The CDR3 length is 14 residues. This chain's CDR3 is CASSVGYGSYEQYF. As DNA, the CDR3 is TGTGCCAGCAGCGTGGGGTACGGCTCCTACGAGCAGTACTTC.

The chain employs TRBV27 and TRBJ2-3, with TRBD1 matching 10 bases. The V gene end was trimmed by 7 bases and the J gene end by 6 bases; junction bases not matched to a gene: 4. The germline V gene has CDR1 MNHEY and CDR2 SMNVEV (reference sequence). This CDR3 region has 13 residues. CDR3 bases: TGTGCCAGCAAGACAGGGGGCTTTGATACGCAGTATTTT. It encodes CASKTGGFDTQYF.

This clonotype was counted at least ten times. This chain joins TRBV6-5 and TRBJ2-7, with TRBD2 identical over 7 bases. This CDR3 has 14 residues. The V segment lost 6 bases and the J segment 1 base; nucleotides outside the gene matches: 6. Germline values: CDR1 MNHEY, CDR2 SVGAGI. The CDR3 loop is CASRGREESYEQYF. The CDR3, as DNA: TGTGCCAGCAGAGGGAGGGAGGAATCCTACGAGCAGTACTTC.

A few counts support this clonotype. A much bigger clone sits one base away, suggesting this may be a read error. The chain has TRBV3-1 and TRBJ2-5; D uncertain. Per germline, CDR1 LGHDT and CDR2 YNNKEL (reference sequence). CDR3 length equals 14 residues. Written as DNA, the CDR3 is TGTGCCAGCAGCCAAGACTTCTTGCAAGGGACCCAGTACTTC. Protein product: CASSQDFLQGTQYF.

Details on this clonotype: This clone may be a read error of a much larger clone one base away. This rearrangement joins TRBV4-1 to TRBJ1-1; D is perhaps TRBD1 (6 bases). The CDR3 totals 16 residues. Germline V gene sequence: CDR1 MGHRA, CDR2 YSYEKL. The CDR3 region is CASRQEVGQRNTEASF. CDR3 nucleotides: TGCGCCAGCAGACAAGAGGTAGGACAGCGAAACACTGAAGCTTCCTTT.

The rearrangement links TRBV7-3 to TRBJ2-2; possibly TRBD2 for D (6 bases). The germline V gene has CDR1 SGHTA and CDR2 FQGTGA. The CDR3 loop spans 15 amino acids. Trimming stripped 2 bases from V and 4 bases from J, with 11 bases between. CDR3 amino acids: CASSLGGVGTGELFF. The CDR3 nucleotides read TGTGCCAGCAGCTTAGGAGGGGTTGGCACCGGGGAGCTGTTTTTT.

With respect to this clonotype: A junction end diverges from the germline sequence, so it may reflect a read error. The V call is TRBV9, the J call TRBJ2-1; D is perhaps TRBD2 (6 bases). Germline CDR1 reads SGDLS; CDR2 reads YYNGEE. The CDR3 spans 13 residues. The CDR3 sequence is CASGVLGRGEQFF. In DNA form, the CDR3 reads TGTGCCAGCGGCGTACTAGGGCGGGGTGAGCAGTTCTTC.

Only a few counts were recorded for this clonotype. The chain carries TRBV4-3 and TRBJ2-7; perhaps TRBD2 as D (5 bases). The CDR3 totals 13 residues. Trimming took off 4 bases at V and 3 bases at J, with 10 bases between the two ends. Germline V lookup: CDR1 LGHNA, CDR2 YSLEER. CDR3 coding DNA: TGCGCCAGCAGCCCTACTAGTAACTACGAGCAGTACTTC. It translates to CASSPTSNYEQYF.

The chain carries TRBV21-1 and TRBJ2-6. TRBV21-1 is listed as a pseudogene. The length of the CDR3 is 16 residues. Here the CDR3 reads CASGKVRRSGANVLTF. The CDR3, as DNA: TGTGCCAGCGGCAAAGTTAGGAGATCTGGGGCCAACGTCCTGACTTTC.

About this clonotype itself: The CDR3 end shows no conserved phenylalanine or tryptophan, and so a read error is likely. This chain links TRBV27 with TRBJ2-1, with 7 bases that match TRBD1. Trimming cost V 6 bases and J 4 bases; bases outside gene matches: 0. Looked up from germline, CDR1 is MNHEY and CDR2 is SMNVEV (reference sequence). This CDR3 contains 12 residues. The CDR3 loop reads CASRQGYNEQFS. Written as DNA, the CDR3 is TGTGCCAGCAGACAGGGGTACAATGAGCAGTTCTCC.

Many counts were recorded for this clonotype. The DNA of the CDR3 is TGTGCCAGCAGCGCCCGGGACAGGGAGCGCATTCAGTACTTC. Translated: CASSARDRERIQYF. V gene TRBV9 combines with J gene TRBJ2-4; 9 nucleotides agree with TRBD1. The germline gives CDR1 SGDLS, CDR2 YYNGEE. Trimming at V came to 3 bases and at J to 9 bases, leaving 7 bases not matched to a gene. There are 14 residues in the CDR3.

The gene calls are TRBV6-1 and TRBJ1-6; TRBD1 matches 7 bases. Per germline, CDR1 MNHNS and CDR2 SASEGT. Trimming took 3 bases from V and 10 from J; bases not matched to a gene: 15. CDR3 length: 17 amino acids. In DNA form, the CDR3 reads TGTGCCAGCAGTGACCGGCTCCGGGACAGAGAGGGGTCACCCCTCCACTTT. Translated: CASSDRLRDREGSPLHF.

This clonotype appeared many times. The chain links TRBV20-1 to TRBJ2-1; D is undetermined. CDR1 is DFQATT, CDR2 SNEGSKA, per germline (reference sequence). The V and J ends lost 0 bases and 3 bases respectively, with 9 bases between them. CDR3 length equals 14 residues. In nucleotides, the CDR3 is TGCAGTGCTAGAGATCTTGCCTACTACAATGAGCAGTTCTTC. It is translated as CSARDLAYYNEQFF.

This clonotype occurred many times. The chain joins TRBV4-1 to TRBJ1-3; D remains ambiguous. Trimming shortened V by 5 bases and J by 0 bases, and 17 bases separated the two germline ends. CDR1 MGHRA and CDR2 YSYEKL come from the germline V gene. This CDR3 contains 17 residues. Here the CDR3 reads CASSAGSSPSSGNTIYF. The CDR3 coding sequence is TGCGCCAGCAGCGCGGGCAGCTCCCCGAGCTCTGGAAACACCATATATTTT.

This clonotype was seen at least ten times. The chain uses TRBV12-3 or TRBV12-4 and TRBJ1-5, with a possible D match to TRBD1 (5 bases). CDR3 size: 17 residues. V dropped 5 bases and J dropped 3 bases, with 20 bases sitting between them. Here the CDR3 DNA reads TGTGCCAGCAGTCTCCTCTTGCCGGGGGTTAACAATCAGCCCCAGCATTTT. Translated, it gives CASSLLLPGVNNQPQHF.

This clonotype showed up many times. The chain employs TRBV15 and TRBJ2-7; 8 bases map to TRBD2. V gave up 5 bases and J gave up 4 bases; unmatched junction bases: 1. CDR1 is LNHNV, CDR2 YYDKDF, per germline (reference sequence). There are 12 residues in the CDR3. The CDR3 sequence: CATSRGGYEQYF. The CDR3 DNA reads as TGTGCCACCAGCCGCGGGGGGTACGAGCAGTACTTC.

V is TRBV29-1 and J is TRBJ1-2; D possibly corresponds to TRBD1 (6 bases). Trimming took off 6 bases at V and 4 bases at J, with 12 bases between the two ends. CDR3 length: 12 residues. In germline, CDR1 is SQVTM, CDR2 ANQGSEA. The CDR3: CSVATGVYGYTF. The CDR3 coding sequence is TGCAGCGTAGCGACAGGCGTCTATGGCTACACCTTC. The full variable domain, its missing parts supplied by reference TRBV29-1 and TRBJ1-2, is SAVISQKPSRDICQRGTSLTIQCQVDSQVTMMFWYRQQPGQSLTLIATANQGSEATYESGFVIDKFPISRPNLTFSTLTVSNMSPEDSSIYLCSVATGVYGYTFGSGTRLTVV.

This clonotype was observed a handful of times. The chain uses TRBV5-1 and TRBJ2-7, with D maybe TRBD1 (5 bases). Deletions cut 0 bases from V and 4 bases from J, with 11 bases between. Germline loops: CDR1 SGHRS, CDR2 YFSETQ. The length of the CDR3 is 14 residues. CDR3 DNA sequence: TGCGCCAGCAGCTTGGAGGCAGGGTCGTACGAGCAGTACTTC. Translated, it gives CASSLEAGSYEQYF.